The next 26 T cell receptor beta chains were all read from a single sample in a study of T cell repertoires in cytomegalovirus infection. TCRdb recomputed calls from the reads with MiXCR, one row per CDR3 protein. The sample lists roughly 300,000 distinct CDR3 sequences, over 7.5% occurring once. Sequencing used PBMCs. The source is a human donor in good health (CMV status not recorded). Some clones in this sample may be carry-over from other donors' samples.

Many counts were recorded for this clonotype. CDR3 residues: CASSRTGFVVWFTGELFF. For the CDR3, the DNA is TGCGCCAGCAGCCGGACAGGATTCGTAGTGTGGTTCACCGGGGAGCTGTTTTTT. The chain employs TRBV23-1 and TRBJ2-2, with TRBD1 matching 7 bases. TRBV23-1 falls under the ORF class, with uncertain function. The V segment lost 6 bases and the J segment 4 bases; nucleotides outside the gene matches: 17. The CDR3 totals 18 residues.

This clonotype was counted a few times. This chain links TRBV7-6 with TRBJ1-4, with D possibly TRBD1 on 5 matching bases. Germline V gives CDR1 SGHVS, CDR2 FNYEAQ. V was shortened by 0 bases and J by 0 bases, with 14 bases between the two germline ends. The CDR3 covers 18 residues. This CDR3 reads CASSLARLQEATNEKLFF. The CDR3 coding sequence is TGTGCCAGCAGCTTAGCGCGGTTACAGGAAGCAACTAATGAAAAACTGTTTTTT.

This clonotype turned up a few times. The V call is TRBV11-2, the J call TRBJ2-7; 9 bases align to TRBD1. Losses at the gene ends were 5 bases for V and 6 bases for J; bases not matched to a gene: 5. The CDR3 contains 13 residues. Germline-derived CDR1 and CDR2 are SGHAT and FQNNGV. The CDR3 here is CASSRDREGEQYF. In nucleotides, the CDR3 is TGTGCCAGCAGCCGGGACAGGGAGGGCGAGCAGTACTTC.

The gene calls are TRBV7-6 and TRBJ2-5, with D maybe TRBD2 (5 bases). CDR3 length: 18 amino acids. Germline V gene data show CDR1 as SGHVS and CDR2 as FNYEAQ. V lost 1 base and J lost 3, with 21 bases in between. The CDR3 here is CASSLGGLATRGKETQYF. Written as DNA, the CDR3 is TGTGCCAGCAGCTTAGGAGGCCTAGCAACCCGAGGGAAAGAGACCCAGTACTTC.

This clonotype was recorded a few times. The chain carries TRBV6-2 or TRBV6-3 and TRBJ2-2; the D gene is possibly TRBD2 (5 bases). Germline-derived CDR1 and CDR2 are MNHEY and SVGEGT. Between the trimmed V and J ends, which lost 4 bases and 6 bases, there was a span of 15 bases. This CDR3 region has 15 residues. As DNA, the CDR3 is TGTGCCAGCAGTTTTAGTAGAGGGTTATCCGGGGAGCTGTTTTTT. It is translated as CASSFSRGLSGELFF.

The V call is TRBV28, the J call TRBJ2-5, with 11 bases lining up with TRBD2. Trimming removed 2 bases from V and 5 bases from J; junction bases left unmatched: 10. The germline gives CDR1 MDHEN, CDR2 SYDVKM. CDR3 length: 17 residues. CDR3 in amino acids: CASSLRGSGRAGETQYF. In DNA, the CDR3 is TGTGCCAGCAGTTTAAGGGGTAGCGGGAGGGCCGGGGAGACCCAGTACTTC.

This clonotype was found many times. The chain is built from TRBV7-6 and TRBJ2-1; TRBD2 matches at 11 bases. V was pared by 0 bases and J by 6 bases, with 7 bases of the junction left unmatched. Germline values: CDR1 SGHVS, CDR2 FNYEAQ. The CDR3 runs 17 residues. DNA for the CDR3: TGTGCCAGCAGCTTAGCGTCCACTAGCGGGGGCCTCAATGAGCAGTTCTTC. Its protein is CASSLASTSGGLNEQFF.

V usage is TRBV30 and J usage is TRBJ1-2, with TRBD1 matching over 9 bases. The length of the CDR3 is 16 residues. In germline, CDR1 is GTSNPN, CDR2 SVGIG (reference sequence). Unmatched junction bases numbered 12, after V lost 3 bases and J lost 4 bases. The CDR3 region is CAWSGTGTSLFYGYTF. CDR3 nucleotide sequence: TGTGCCTGGAGCGGGACAGGGACATCTTTATTCTATGGCTACACCTTC.

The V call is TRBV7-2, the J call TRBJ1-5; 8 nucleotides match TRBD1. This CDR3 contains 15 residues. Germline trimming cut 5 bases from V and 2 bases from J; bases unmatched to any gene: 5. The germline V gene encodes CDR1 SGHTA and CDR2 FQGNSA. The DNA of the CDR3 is TGTGCCAGCAGCACGGCGACAGGGGGCAATCAGCCCCAGCATTTT. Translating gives CASSTATGGNQPQHF. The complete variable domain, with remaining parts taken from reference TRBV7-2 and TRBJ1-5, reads GAGVSQSPSNKVTEKGKDVELRCDPISGHTALYWYRQSLGQGLEFLIYFQGNSAPDKSGLPSDRFSAERTGGSVSTLTIQRTQQEDSAVYLCASSTATGGNQPQHFGDGTRLSIL.

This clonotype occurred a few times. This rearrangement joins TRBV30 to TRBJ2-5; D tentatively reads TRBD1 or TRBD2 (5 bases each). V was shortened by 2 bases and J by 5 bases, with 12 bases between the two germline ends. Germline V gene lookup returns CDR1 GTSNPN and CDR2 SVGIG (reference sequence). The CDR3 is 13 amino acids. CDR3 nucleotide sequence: TGTGCCTGGAGTACCGGGACCGAGGAGACCCAGTACTTC. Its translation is CAWSTGTEETQYF.

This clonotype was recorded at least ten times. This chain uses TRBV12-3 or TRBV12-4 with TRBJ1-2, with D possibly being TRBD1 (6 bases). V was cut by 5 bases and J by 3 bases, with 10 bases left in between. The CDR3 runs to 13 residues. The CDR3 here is CASSLSGDYGYTF. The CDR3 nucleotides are TGTGCCAGCAGTCTCTCAGGGGACTATGGCTACACCTTC.

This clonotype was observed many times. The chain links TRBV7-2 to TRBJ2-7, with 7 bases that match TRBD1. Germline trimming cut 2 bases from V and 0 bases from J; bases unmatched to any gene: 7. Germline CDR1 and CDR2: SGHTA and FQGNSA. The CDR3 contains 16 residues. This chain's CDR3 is CASSLNGQVNSYEQYF. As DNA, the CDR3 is TGTGCCAGCAGCTTAAATGGACAGGTTAACTCCTACGAGCAGTACTTC.

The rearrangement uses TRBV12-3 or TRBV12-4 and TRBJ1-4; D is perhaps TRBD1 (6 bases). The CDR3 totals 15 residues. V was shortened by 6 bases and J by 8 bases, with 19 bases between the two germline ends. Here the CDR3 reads CASSLGGRGTEKLFF. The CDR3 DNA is TGTGCCAGCAGCCTCGGGGGAAGGGGGACCGAAAAACTGTTTTTT.

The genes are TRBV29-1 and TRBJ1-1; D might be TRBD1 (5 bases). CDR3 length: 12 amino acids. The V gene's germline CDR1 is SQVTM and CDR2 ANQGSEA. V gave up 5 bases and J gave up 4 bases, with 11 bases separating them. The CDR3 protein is CSVLKGPTEAFF. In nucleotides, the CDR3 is TGCAGCGTTCTGAAGGGGCCCACTGAAGCTTTCTTT.

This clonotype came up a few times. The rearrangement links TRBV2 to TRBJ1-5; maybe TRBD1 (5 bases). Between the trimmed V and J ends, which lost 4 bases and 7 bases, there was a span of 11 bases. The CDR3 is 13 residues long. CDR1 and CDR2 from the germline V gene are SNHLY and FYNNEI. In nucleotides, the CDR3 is TGTGCCAGCAGTGGCAGGGTGGGCCAGCCCCAGCATTTT. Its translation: CASSGRVGQPQHF.

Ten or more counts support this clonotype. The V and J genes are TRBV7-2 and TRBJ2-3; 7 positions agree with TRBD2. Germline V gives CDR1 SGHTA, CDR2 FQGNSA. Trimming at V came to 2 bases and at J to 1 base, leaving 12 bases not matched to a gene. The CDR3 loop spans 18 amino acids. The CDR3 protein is CASSLTLSSGPRTDTQYF. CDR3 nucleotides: TGTGCCAGCAGCTTAACGCTCTCTAGCGGACCACGCACAGATACGCAGTATTTT. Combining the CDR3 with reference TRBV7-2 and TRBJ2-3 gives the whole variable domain GAGVSQSPSNKVTEKGKDVELRCDPISGHTALYWYRQSLGQGLEFLIYFQGNSAPDKSGLPSDRFSAERTGGSVSTLTIQRTQQEDSAVYLCASSLTLSSGPRTDTQYFGPGTRLTVL.

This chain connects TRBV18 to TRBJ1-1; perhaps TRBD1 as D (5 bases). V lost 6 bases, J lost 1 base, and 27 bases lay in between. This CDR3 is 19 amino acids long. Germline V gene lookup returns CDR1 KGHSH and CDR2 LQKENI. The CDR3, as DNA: TGTGCCAGCTCGCCGCTCAGGGCCACGGGGGAAGTGCGGAACACTGAAGCTTTCTTT. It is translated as CASSPLRATGEVRNTEAFF. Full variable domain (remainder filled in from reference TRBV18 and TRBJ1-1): NAGVMQNPRHLVRRRGQEARLRCSPMKGHSHVYWYRQLPEEGLKFMVYLQKENIIDESGMPKERFSAEFPKEGPSILRIQQVVRGDSAAYFCASSPLRATGEVRNTEAFFGQGTRLTVV.

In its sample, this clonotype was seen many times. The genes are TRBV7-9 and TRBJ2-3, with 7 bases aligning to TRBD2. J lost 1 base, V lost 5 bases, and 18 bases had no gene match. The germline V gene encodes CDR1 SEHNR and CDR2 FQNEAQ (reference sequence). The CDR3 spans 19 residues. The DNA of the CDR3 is TGTGCCAGCAGCCCCTCCCCCCTACTAGCGCGACGGGGCACAGATACGCAGTATTTT. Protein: CASSPSPLLARRGTDTQYF.

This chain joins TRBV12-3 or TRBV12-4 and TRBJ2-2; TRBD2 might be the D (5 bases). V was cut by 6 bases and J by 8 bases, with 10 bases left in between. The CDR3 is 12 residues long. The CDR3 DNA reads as TGTGCCAGCAGCTTTCCGGGAGGGGAGCTGTTTTTT. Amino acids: CASSFPGGELFF.

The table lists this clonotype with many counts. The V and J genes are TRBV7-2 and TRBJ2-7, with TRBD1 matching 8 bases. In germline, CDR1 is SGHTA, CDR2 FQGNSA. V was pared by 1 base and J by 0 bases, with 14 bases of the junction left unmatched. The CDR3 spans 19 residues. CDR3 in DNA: TGTGCCAGCAGCTTAGACTCATCGCCTCGGACAGGGCACTCCTACGAGCAGTACTTC. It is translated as CASSLDSSPRTGHSYEQYF.

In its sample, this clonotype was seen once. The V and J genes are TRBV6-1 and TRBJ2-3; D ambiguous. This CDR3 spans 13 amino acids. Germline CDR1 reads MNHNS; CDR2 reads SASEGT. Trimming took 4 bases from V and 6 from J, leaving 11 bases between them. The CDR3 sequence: CASSGSQLDTQYF. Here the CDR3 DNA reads TGTGCCAGCAGTGGATCGCAACTTGATACGCAGTATTTT.

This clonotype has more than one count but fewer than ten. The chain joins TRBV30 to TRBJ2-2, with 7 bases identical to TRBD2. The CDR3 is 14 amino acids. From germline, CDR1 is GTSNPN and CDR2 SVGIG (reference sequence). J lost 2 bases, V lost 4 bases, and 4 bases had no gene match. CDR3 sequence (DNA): TGTGCCTGGAATCGGGAGGCCAACACCGGGGAGCTGTTTTTT. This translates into CAWNREANTGELFF.

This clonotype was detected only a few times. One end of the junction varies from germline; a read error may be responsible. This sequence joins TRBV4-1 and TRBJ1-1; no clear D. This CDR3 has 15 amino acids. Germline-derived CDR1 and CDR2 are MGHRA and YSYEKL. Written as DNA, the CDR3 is TGTGCCAGCAGCCAAGTTCACAGCTCGACCACTGAAGCTTTCTTT. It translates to CASSQVHSSTTEAFF.

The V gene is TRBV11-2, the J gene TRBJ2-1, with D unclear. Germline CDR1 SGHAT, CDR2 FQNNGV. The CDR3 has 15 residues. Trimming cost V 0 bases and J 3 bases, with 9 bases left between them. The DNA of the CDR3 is TGTGCCAGCAGCTTAGATGGGTCTTTCTACAATGAGCAGTTCTTC. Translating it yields CASSLDGSFYNEQFF.

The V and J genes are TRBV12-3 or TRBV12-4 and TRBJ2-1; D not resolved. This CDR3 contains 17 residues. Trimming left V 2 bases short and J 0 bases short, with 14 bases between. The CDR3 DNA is TGTGCCAGCAGTTTAAAAAGGGCTCTGAGCTCCTACAATGAGCAGTTCTTC. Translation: CASSLKRALSSYNEQFF.

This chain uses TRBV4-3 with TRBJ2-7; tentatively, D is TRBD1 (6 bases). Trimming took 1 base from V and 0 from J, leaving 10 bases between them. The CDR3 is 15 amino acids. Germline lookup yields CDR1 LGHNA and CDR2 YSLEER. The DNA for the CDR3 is TGCGCCAGCAGCCAAGTCCCGGACAGCTCCTACGAGCAGTACTTC. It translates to CASSQVPDSSYEQYF.